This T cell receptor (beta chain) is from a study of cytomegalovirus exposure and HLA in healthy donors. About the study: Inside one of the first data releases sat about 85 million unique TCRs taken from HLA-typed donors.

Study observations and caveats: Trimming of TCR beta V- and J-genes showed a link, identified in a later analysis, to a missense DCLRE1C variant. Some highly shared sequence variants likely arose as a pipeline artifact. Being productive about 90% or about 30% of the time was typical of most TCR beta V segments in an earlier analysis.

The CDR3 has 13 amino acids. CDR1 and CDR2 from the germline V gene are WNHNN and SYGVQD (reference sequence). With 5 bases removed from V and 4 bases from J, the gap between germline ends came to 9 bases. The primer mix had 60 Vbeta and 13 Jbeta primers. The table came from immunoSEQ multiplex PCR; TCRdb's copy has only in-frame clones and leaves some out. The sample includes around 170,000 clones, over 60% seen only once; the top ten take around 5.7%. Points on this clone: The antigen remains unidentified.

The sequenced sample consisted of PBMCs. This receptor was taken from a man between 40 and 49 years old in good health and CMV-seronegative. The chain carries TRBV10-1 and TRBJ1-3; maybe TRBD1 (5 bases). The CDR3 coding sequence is TGCGCCAGCAGTTCGGGGGTCGGAAACACCATATATTTT. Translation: CASSSGVGNTIYF.